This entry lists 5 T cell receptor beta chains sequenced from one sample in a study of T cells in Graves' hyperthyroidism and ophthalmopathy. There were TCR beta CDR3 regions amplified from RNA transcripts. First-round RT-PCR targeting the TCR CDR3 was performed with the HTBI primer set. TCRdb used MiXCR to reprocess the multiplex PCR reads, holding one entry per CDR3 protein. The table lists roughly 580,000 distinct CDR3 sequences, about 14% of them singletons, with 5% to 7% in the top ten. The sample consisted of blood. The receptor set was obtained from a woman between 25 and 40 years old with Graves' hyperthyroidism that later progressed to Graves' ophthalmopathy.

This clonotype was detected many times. The chain's CDR3 is CASSSPAYLYEQYF. CDR3 bases: TGTGCCAGCAGCTCCCCCGCTTACCTCTACGAGCAGTACTTC. This chain links TRBV28 with TRBJ2-7; D ambiguous. V was clipped by 6 bases and J by 3 bases, with 15 bases between them. CDR1 MDHEN and CDR2 SYDVKM come from the germline V gene. The CDR3 totals 14 residues.

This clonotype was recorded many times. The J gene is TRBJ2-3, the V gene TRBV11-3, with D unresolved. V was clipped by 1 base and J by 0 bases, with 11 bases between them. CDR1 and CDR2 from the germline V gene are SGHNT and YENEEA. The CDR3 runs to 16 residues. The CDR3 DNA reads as TGTGCCAGCAGCTTAGTAACTGGATCTAGCACAGATACGCAGTATTTT. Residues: CASSLVTGSSTDTQYF.

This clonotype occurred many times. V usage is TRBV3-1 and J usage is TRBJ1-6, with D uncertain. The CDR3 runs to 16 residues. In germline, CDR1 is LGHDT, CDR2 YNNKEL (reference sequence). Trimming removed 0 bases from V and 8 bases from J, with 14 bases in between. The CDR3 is CASSQERLYMDSPLHF. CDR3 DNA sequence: TGTGCCAGCAGCCAAGAACGGCTGTACATGGATTCACCCCTCCACTTT.

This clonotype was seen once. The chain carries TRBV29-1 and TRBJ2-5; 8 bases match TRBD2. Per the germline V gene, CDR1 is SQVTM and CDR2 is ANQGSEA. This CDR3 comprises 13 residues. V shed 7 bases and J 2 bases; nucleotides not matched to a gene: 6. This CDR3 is CSEWTSPQETQYF. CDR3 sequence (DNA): TGCAGCGAATGGACTAGCCCTCAAGAGACCCAGTACTTC.

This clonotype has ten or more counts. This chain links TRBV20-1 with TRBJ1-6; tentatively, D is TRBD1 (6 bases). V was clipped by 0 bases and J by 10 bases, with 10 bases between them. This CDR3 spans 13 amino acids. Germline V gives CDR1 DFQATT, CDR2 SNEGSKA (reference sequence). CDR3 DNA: TGCAGTGCTAGAGAATTGGGGGGCTCACCCCTCCACTTT. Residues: CSARELGGSPLHF.